Listed here are 14 T cell receptor beta chains from one sample, sequenced in a study of blood T cells in healthy people across ages. Primed by a sample-barcoded 5' primer and a J-beta primer mix, a second PCR proceeded for roughly 7 to 12 cycles. Using its own MiXCR run on the 5' RACE reads, TCRdb lists one record per CDR3 protein. Counted here are approximately 580,000 distinct CDR3 sequences, about 24% occurring once; the ten biggest clones make up 8.7%. These data were likewise used in another study, on T cells of mothers and their children.

Sequenced sample: blood. The source is a boy aged 5-17 years in good health.

The genes are TRBV5-6 and TRBJ2-5; 9 positions agree with TRBD2. This CDR3 region has 14 residues. Trimming removed 7 bases from V and 4 bases from J; junction bases left unmatched: 8. CDR1 and CDR2 (germline): SGHDT, YYEEEE. The CDR3, as DNA: TGTGCCAGCGGACGCGGGGGGGCCGTAGAGACCCAGTACTTC. Protein sequence: CASGRGGAVETQYF. Using reference TRBV5-6 and TRBJ2-5 for the parts outside the CDR3, the full variable domain is DAGVTQSPTHLIKTRGQQVTLRCSPKSGHDTVSWYQQALGQGPQFIFQYYEEEERQRGNFPDRFSGHQFPNYSSELNVNALLLGDSALYLCASGRGGAVETQYFGPGTRLLVL.

The chain combines TRBV9 with TRBJ2-1; D may be TRBD1 or TRBD2 (5 bases each). The CDR3 runs 14 residues. V lost 6 bases and J lost 3, with 13 bases in between. Germline CDR1 SGDLS, CDR2 YYNGEE. CDR3 sequence: CASTQGDLYNEQFF. DNA for the CDR3: TGTGCCAGCACCCAAGGGGACCTCTACAATGAGCAGTTCTTC. The whole variable domain, remainder taken from reference TRBV9 and TRBJ2-1, is DSGVTQTPKHLITATGQRVTLRCSPRSGDLSVYWYQQSLDQGLQFLIQYYNGEERAKGNILERFSAQQFPDLHSELNLSSLELGDSALYFCASTQGDLYNEQFFGPGTRLTVL.

The chain joins TRBV7-9 to TRBJ2-7; D may be TRBD1 or TRBD2 (5 bases each). This CDR3 comprises 14 residues. V was shortened by 5 bases and J by 0 bases, with 11 bases between the two germline ends. Germline lookup yields CDR1 SEHNR and CDR2 FQNEAQ (reference sequence). The CDR3 nucleotides read TGTGCCAGCAGCACGACGGGACCCTCCTACGAGCAGTACTTC. It yields the protein CASSTTGPSYEQYF.

This clonotype was recorded a few times. The gene calls are TRBV12-3 or TRBV12-4 and TRBJ2-2; possible D gene TRBD2, 5 bases. Trimming took 5 bases from V and 7 from J, leaving 8 bases between them. This CDR3 has 12 amino acids. Here the CDR3 DNA reads TGTGCCAGCAGTCGGGGTGTCGGGGAGCTGTTTTTT. Protein product: CASSRGVGELFF.

As DNA, the CDR3 is TGTGCCAGCAGCCCGAGCGACAAGTCCACTGAAGCTTTCTTT. Translation: CASSPSDKSTEAFF. The chain links TRBV3-1 to TRBJ1-1; D is uncertain. CDR3 length: 14 amino acids. Germline V gene data show CDR1 as LGHDT and CDR2 as YNNKEL (reference sequence). Trimming removed 4 bases at V and 4 bases at J, with 13 bases between.

The chain recombines TRBV7-8 with TRBJ2-1; D is possibly TRBD2 (7 bases). Germline CDR1 is SGHVS and CDR2 is FQNEAQ. Trimming removed 5 bases from V and 0 bases from J, with 14 bases in between. The CDR3 length is 16 residues. CDR3 loop: CASSPRAGASYNEQFF. In nucleotides, the CDR3 is TGTGCCAGCAGCCCTAGGGCGGGGGCCTCCTACAATGAGCAGTTCTTC.

This chain joins TRBV2 and TRBJ2-5; D uncertain. Trimming cost V 6 bases and J 2 bases, with 4 bases left between them. Germline-derived CDR1 and CDR2 are SNHLY and FYNNEI. The CDR3 contains 11 residues. CDR3 DNA: TGTGCCAGCAGAGAACAAGAGACCCAGTACTTC. Protein product: CASREQETQYF. Looking up the rest from reference TRBV2 and TRBJ2-5 gives the full variable domain: EPEVTQTPSHQVTQMGQEVILRCVPISNHLYFYWYRQILGQKVEFLVSFYNNEISEKSEIFDDQFSVERPDGSNFTLKIRSTKLEDSAMYFCASREQETQYFGPGTRLLVL.

The CDR3 reads CASSPRLAGVETQYF. In DNA form, the CDR3 reads TGTGCCAGCAGCCCCCGACTAGCGGGAGTAGAGACCCAGTACTTC. This chain joins TRBV7-2 and TRBJ2-5; 12 nucleotides align to TRBD2. Germline V gene lookup returns CDR1 SGHTA and CDR2 FQGNSA. The CDR3 loop spans 15 amino acids. With V trimmed by 5 bases and J by 4 bases, 5 bases remained unmatched.

This clonotype has only a few counts. The chain links TRBV7-8 to TRBJ1-6; D uncertain. In germline, CDR1 is SGHVS, CDR2 FQNEAQ. The V end lost 7 bases, the J end lost 0 bases, and 19 bases lay between the germline ends. The CDR3 has 18 amino acids. CDR3 amino acids: CASNLGGRDSSYNSPLHF. DNA for the CDR3: TGTGCCAGCAACTTGGGAGGGCGGGATAGCTCCTATAATTCACCCCTCCACTTT.

CDR3 sequence: CASSHYRGDDTQYF. The CDR3 DNA follows: TGCGCCAGCAGCCACTACAGGGGGGACGATACGCAGTATTTT. This sequence joins TRBV4-3 and TRBJ2-3; 8 bases are shared with TRBD1. Trimming at V came to 3 bases and at J to 6 bases, leaving 5 bases not matched to a gene. The CDR3 totals 14 residues. The germline gives CDR1 LGHNA, CDR2 YSLEER.

This clonotype has just a few counts. J is TRBJ2-1 and V is TRBV3-1; TRBD2 might be the D (5 bases). Near its end, the DNA agrees better with TRBJ2-5, so the J call may be wrong. The CDR3 contains 14 residues. Germline assignment: CDR1 LGHDT and CDR2 YNNKEL (reference sequence). The CDR3 reads CASSSDYSLSTQYF. In nucleotides, the CDR3 is TGTGCCAGCAGCTCCGACTACTCCCTTTCGACCCAGTACTTC.

This clonotype was counted only a few times. The chain recombines TRBV20-1 with TRBJ2-7; TRBD1 agrees at 7 bases. Per the germline V gene, CDR1 is DFQATT and CDR2 is SNEGSKA (reference sequence). The J segment lost 3 bases and the V segment lost 3 bases, leaving 2 bases of the junction unmatched. The CDR3 is 12 residues long. CDR3 coding DNA: TGCAGTGCTAGTCACAGGGGCTACGAGCAGTACTTC. Protein sequence: CSASHRGYEQYF.

The chain is built from TRBV28 and TRBJ1-1; the D gene is possibly TRBD1 (5 bases). Trimming took 5 bases from V and 2 from J, leaving 15 bases between them. The CDR3 is 15 amino acids. The germline gives CDR1 MDHEN, CDR2 SYDVKM. Here the CDR3 reads CASSPRGLGNTEAFF. In DNA, the CDR3 is TGTGCCAGCAGTCCCCGGGGGTTAGGAAACACTGAAGCTTTCTTT. Together with reference TRBV28 and TRBJ1-1, the CDR3 gives the full variable domain: DVKVTQSSRYLVKRTGEKVFLECVQDMDHENMFWYRQDPGLGLRLIYFSYDVKMKEKGDIPEGYSVSREKKERFSLILESASTNQTSMYLCASSPRGLGNTEAFFGQGTRLTVV.

Only a few counts were recorded for this clonotype. The chain employs TRBV7-9 and TRBJ1-1, with TRBD1 matching over 9 bases. Trimming cost V 2 bases and J 7 bases; bases outside gene matches: 5. The CDR3 is 14 residues long. Germline assignment: CDR1 SEHNR and CDR2 FQNEAQ (reference sequence). The CDR3 reads CASSLLDRGLEAFF. The CDR3 DNA reads TGTGCCAGCAGCTTACTGGACAGGGGTCTTGAAGCTTTCTTT.